This entry lists 18 T cell receptor beta chains sequenced from one sample in a study of OX40 agonist ivuxolimab in advanced cancers. Profiling relied on immunoSEQ multiplex PCR, and the TCRdb table lists in-frame clones only, not all of them. This sample carries about 76,000 clones, around 84% of them seen once, and the ten largest clones take over 2%. The sample was CD4+ or CD8+ T cells sorted from blood, taken in a trial of the OX40 agonist ivuxolimab. The receptors derive from an adult with an advanced solid tumor such as melanoma, head and neck, liver or kidney cancer.

V is TRBV18 and J is TRBJ1-4; D is undetermined. Trimming pared 0 bases from V and 7 bases from J, leaving 6 bases between. Looked up from germline, CDR1 is KGHSH and CDR2 is LQKENI. The CDR3 extends over 13 amino acids. CDR3 coding DNA: TGTGCCAGCTCACCACCAATGGGTGAAAAACTGTTTTTT. Amino acids: CASSPPMGEKLFF. Variable domain in full (rest from reference TRBV18 and TRBJ1-4): NAGVMQNPRHLVRRRGQEARLRCSPMKGHSHVYWYRQLPEEGLKFMVYLQKENIIDESGMPKERFSAEFPKEGPSILRIQQVVRGDSAAYFCASSPPMGEKLFFGSGTQLSVL.

The genes are TRBV7-9 and TRBJ2-1; D remains ambiguous. The germline V and J ends were trimmed by 0 bases and 5 bases, with 5 bases remaining between them. Germline CDR1 SEHNR, CDR2 FQNEAQ (reference sequence). This CDR3 comprises 13 residues. The CDR3 spells CASSLAADNEQFF. Written as DNA, the CDR3 is TGTGCCAGCAGCTTAGCGGCGGACAATGAGCAGTTCTTC.

This clone was seen only a few times. The rearrangement uses TRBV7-7 and TRBJ2-1; 9 bases match TRBD2. CDR1 and CDR2 from the germline V gene are SSHAT and FNYEAQ (reference sequence). This CDR3 is 14 amino acids long. With V trimmed by 5 bases and J by 9 bases, 8 bases remained unmatched. The chain's CDR3 is CASSLSSGEGEQFF. The CDR3 DNA follows: TGTGCCAGCAGCCTATCTAGCGGGGAGGGTGAGCAGTTCTTC.

CDR3 sequence (DNA): TGTGCCAGCAGTCCCCGGGACAGGGTTTCAAATGAGCAGTTCTTC. It yields the protein CASSPRDRVSNEQFF. The genes are TRBV6-5 and TRBJ2-1; TRBD1 matches at 9 bases. Germline V CDR1 and CDR2: MNHEY, SVGAGI. The CDR3 loop spans 15 amino acids. The trim removed 5 bases at V and 7 bases at J, leaving 9 bases unmatched.

This rearrangement joins TRBV7-6 to TRBJ2-5; D is uncertain. The CDR3 runs 14 residues. CDR1 is SGHVS, CDR2 FNYEAQ, per germline. Trimming took 1 base from V and 7 from J, leaving 13 bases between them. The CDR3 loop reads CASSLGAELGTQYF. CDR3 in DNA: TGTGCCAGCAGCTTAGGGGCGGAGTTAGGGACCCAGTACTTC. The full variable domain, rest sourced from reference TRBV7-6 and TRBJ2-5, is GAGVSQSPRYKVTKRGQDVALRCDPISGHVSLYWYRQALGQGPEFLTYFNYEAQQDKSGLPNDRFSAERPEGSISTLTIQRTEQRDSAMYRCASSLGAELGTQYFGPGTRLLVL.

CDR3 DNA sequence: TGTGCCAGTAGCCCACCCCGTGGACAGACCACCGGGGAGCTGTTTTTT. As protein: CASSPPRGQTTGELFF. The chain combines TRBV19 with TRBJ2-2; D possibly corresponds to TRBD1 (6 bases). Deletions cut 6 bases from V and 4 bases from J, with 18 bases between. This CDR3 has 16 amino acids. The germline V gene has CDR1 LNHDA and CDR2 SQIVND (reference sequence).

This chain links TRBV4-1 with TRBJ1-2; a possible D gene is TRBD1 (6 bases). Looked up from germline, CDR1 is MGHRA and CDR2 is YSYEKL. The CDR3 extends over 15 amino acids. Trimming pared 4 bases from V and 4 bases from J, leaving 16 bases between. This CDR3 is CASSRSEGGAYGYTF. The DNA of the CDR3 is TGCGCCAGCAGCCGATCAGAGGGGGGCGCCTATGGCTACACCTTC.

The CDR3 spells CVSGQRAPTDTQYF. The DNA of the CDR3 is TGTGTATCGGGACAGCGAGCCCCCACAGATACGCAGTATTTT. This sequence joins TRBV27 and TRBJ2-3, with 7 bases that match TRBD1. This CDR3 is 14 amino acids long. Germline V gene lookup returns CDR1 MNHEY and CDR2 SMNVEV (reference sequence).

The CDR3 region is CASSLGVGNNSPLHF. The CDR3, as DNA: TGTGCCAGCAGCTTGGGTGTAGGCAATAATTCACCCCTCCACTTT. J is TRBJ1-6 and V is TRBV5-4; D not certain. Germline V lookup: CDR1 SGHNT, CDR2 YYREEE (reference sequence). Between the trimmed V and J ends, which lost 0 bases and 5 bases, there was a span of 9 bases. This CDR3 is built from 15 residues.

The J gene is TRBJ1-6, the V gene TRBV5-1; 8 bases fit TRBD1. J lost 7 bases, V lost 1 base, and 4 bases had no gene match. Germline lookup yields CDR1 SGHRS and CDR2 YFSETQ. The CDR3 sequence is 15 residues long. In DNA, the CDR3 is TGCGCCAGCAGCTTGATGACAGGGGCGAATTCACCCCTCCACTTT. The encoded protein is CASSLMTGANSPLHF.

The chain recombines TRBV7-9 with TRBJ2-1, with D perhaps TRBD1 or TRBD2 (5 bases each). CDR1 is SEHNR, CDR2 FQNEAQ, per germline (reference sequence). V was trimmed by 5 bases and J by 7 bases, leaving 18 bases between them. The CDR3 covers 15 residues. DNA for the CDR3: TGTGCCAGCAGCCCCTATGGGGTCGAGGGGAATGAGCAGTTCTTC. Residues: CASSPYGVEGNEQFF. Together with reference TRBV7-9 and TRBJ2-1, the CDR3 gives the full variable domain: DTGVSQNPRHKITKRGQNVTFRCDPISEHNRLYWYRQTLGQGPEFLTYFQNEAQLEKSRLLSDRFSAERPKGSFSTLEIQRTEQGDSAMYLCASSPYGVEGNEQFFGPGTRLTVL.

The chain is built from TRBV30 and TRBJ1-4, with a weak D call TRBD1 (5 bases). This CDR3 has 11 residues. Germline V gene data show CDR1 as GTSNPN and CDR2 as SVGIG (reference sequence). V was shortened by 2 bases and J by 11 bases, with 9 bases between the two germline ends. The CDR3 coding sequence is TGTGCCTGGAGTTTCGACAGCAAACTGTTTTTT. It encodes CAWSFDSKLFF.

The chain recombines TRBV5-1 with TRBJ2-2, with D tentatively TRBD1 (5 bases). Germline V CDR1 and CDR2: SGHRS, YFSETQ. With 1 base removed from V and 4 bases from J, the gap between germline ends came to 11 bases. There are 15 residues in the CDR3. Written as DNA, the CDR3 is TGCGCCAGCAGCTTGAGAGCAGGGTCCACCGGGGAGCTGTTTTTT. Amino acids: CASSLRAGSTGELFF.

This clone was seen more than once but under ten times. This rearrangement joins TRBV9 to TRBJ2-3; D remains unclear. Germline V lookup: CDR1 SGDLS, CDR2 YYNGEE. V was pared by 2 bases and J by 2 bases, with 9 bases between. CDR3 length equals 14 residues. CDR3 sequence reads: CASSVNSHTDTQYF. The CDR3 DNA reads as TGTGCCAGCAGCGTGAATAGCCACACAGATACGCAGTATTTT.

The J gene is TRBJ2-5, the V gene TRBV14; perhaps TRBD1 as D (5 bases). The length of the CDR3 is 15 residues. V was trimmed by 0 bases and J by 4 bases, leaving 12 bases between them. Germline-derived CDR1 and CDR2 are SGHDN and FVKESK. CDR3 protein: CASSQDVTAVETQYF. DNA for the CDR3: TGTGCCAGCAGCCAAGACGTGACAGCAGTAGAGACCCAGTACTTC.

The chain has TRBV7-2 and TRBJ2-1, with D perhaps matching TRBD2 (5 bases). Germline CDR1 is SGHTA and CDR2 is FQGNSA. The CDR3 has 12 amino acids. V lost 5 bases, J lost 5 bases, and 7 bases lay in between. The CDR3, as DNA: TGTGCCAGCAGCCCCGGGGACAATGAGCAGTTCTTC. This translates into CASSPGDNEQFF. The whole variable domain, remainder taken from reference TRBV7-2 and TRBJ2-1, is GAGVSQSPSNKVTEKGKDVELRCDPISGHTALYWYRQSLGQGLEFLIYFQGNSAPDKSGLPSDRFSAERTGGSVSTLTIQRTQQEDSAVYLCASSPGDNEQFFGPGTRLTVL.

This clone has only a few counts. The chain joins TRBV28 to TRBJ2-2; D not resolved. CDR1 is MDHEN and CDR2 is SYDVKM in the germline V gene. Trimming removed 5 bases at V and 6 bases at J, with 13 bases between. The CDR3 covers 14 residues. CDR3 in amino acids: CASSPLLAPGELFF. CDR3 DNA: TGTGCCAGCAGTCCTCTTCTGGCACCCGGGGAGCTGTTTTTT.

This clone was detected only once. The chain recombines TRBV28 with TRBJ1-2, with 8 positions matching TRBD1. V shed 4 bases and J 2 bases; nucleotides not matched to a gene: 3. Germline loops: CDR1 MDHEN, CDR2 SYDVKM. This CDR3 is 14 amino acids long. CDR3 protein: CASSSGGLNYGYTF. Here the CDR3 DNA reads TGTGCCAGCAGTTCAGGGGGCCTCAACTATGGCTACACCTTC.